This TCR beta chain was sequenced during a study of T-cell reconstitution after alpha-beta-depleted transplantation in children. General study findings and limits: Expanded clones from the graft, numbering several hundred, reportedly supplied alpha-beta T cells about two months after transplant. Some patients' high day-60 TCRbeta diversity was attributed to recipient cells surviving conditioning.

The germline gives CDR1 MDHEN, CDR2 SYDVKM. There are 13 residues in the CDR3. The V end lost 3 bases, the J end lost 3 bases, and 8 bases lay between the germline ends. It was with unique molecular identifiers that the TCRbeta library was prepared. TCRdb analysed the PCR reads with MiXCR anew, one entry per CDR3 protein. The data contain some 600,000 distinct CDR3 sequences, roughly 13% of them singletons. A word on this clonotype: Its antigen is not identified.

This chain joins TRBV28 and TRBJ1-1; D call uncertain. The clonotype was recovered from a male patient aged 10-17 years who had a stem cell transplant for acute myeloid leukemia, so the T cells may come from the graft donor. Sequencing used PBMCs, mostly from graft donor cells, obtained 360 days after TCRalphabeta/CD19-depleted stem cell transplant. This CDR3 reads CASSLNGYTEAFF. CDR3 DNA sequence: TGTGCCAGCAGTTTGAATGGGTACACTGAAGCTTTCTTT.